This T cell receptor beta chain was documented in a study of cytomegalovirus exposure and HLA in healthy donors (dated by TCRdb to the late 2010s). Turning to the overall study: According to an earlier analysis of 587 of the donors, about 180 million T cells yielded roughly 110 million unique TCR beta sequences and less than 300 Gb of sequence data. An early release covering just under 650 HLA-typed donors comprised about 290 gigabases of sequencing data and about 90 million unique TCR sequences. Among the approximately 430 genotyped donors, more than 70% belonged to the genetic ancestry cluster associated with self-reported Caucasian donors. The aim of the study was to test whether cataloging public T cell receptors could identify signatures of past pathogen exposure. The study profiled the T cell repertoires of around 700 subjects by immunosequencing and related them to cytomegalovirus serostatus. A separate validation cohort of roughly 110 different subjects was used in addition to the roughly 670-subject first cohort. To predict cytomegalovirus infection status, the study combined high-throughput TCR immunosequencing, statistical association of individual TCRs with disease status, and machine learning. In a later analysis, previously published TCR beta repertoires from 666 donors were re-analyzed and high-resolution HLA genotyping was added so that TCR occurrence patterns could be studied. Rather than using new phenotypic data, the later analysis identified candidate immune exposures from TCR beta sequences and from how often those sequences occurred across donors. To decide whether each TCR beta V gene segment behaved as functional or pseudogenic, an earlier analysis of some 570 of the donors relied on high-throughput TCR beta sequencing. Donor age, sex, ethnicity and CMV serostatus were compiled together with the repertoire data. Genome-wide SNP genotypes for about three fifths of the roughly 670 donors were used in a later genetic analysis, which treated that subset as a discovery cohort. Every discovery cohort repertoire had been produced on one sequencing platform. HLA typing covered class I and class II loci at four-digit resolution. Typing coverage differed by locus: A, B, C, DRB1 and DQB1 were typed in about 620-630 donors, DQA1 in about 500, DPA1 in over 600, and DPB1 in 450 to 480. A few DR-DQ haplotypes were handled as single units for association and clustering because linkage in the cohort was strong. Among roughly 400 genotyped donors of the cohort, an average of around 250,000 unique TCR beta nucleotide sequences was sequenced per donor, of which about 19% were non-productive.

At the junction V is shortened by 7 bases and J by 1 base, with 19 bases in between. Taken from the germline V gene (reference sequence), the CDR1 and CDR2 loops are LNHDA and SQIVND. The CDR3, from cysteine to phenylalanine, totals 16 residues. Only the CDR3 region is kept as DNA, spanning 48 bases read in frame from base 1. Paper-wide results and their limitations: A cluster of highly shared sequence variants was judged likely to represent a technical artifact of the sequencing pipeline. Several of the top co-occurrence clusters appeared to be linked to parvovirus B19, influenza, CMV and Epstein-Barr virus, according to a later analysis. A further reported finding was that TCR beta sequences accurately predicted the HLA-A and HLA-B alleles for most subjects in the first cohort. In this cohort, only TCR beta chains were sequenced, and detectable features were limited by the absence of alpha or paired-chain data. Strong co-occurrence of HLA alleles, especially DR and DQ, made assigning TCR associations to individual alleles difficult. According to the authors, the approach could potentially be generalized to other disease states and immunological phenotypes. A later genetic analysis reported fewer N-insertions in productive TCRs among donors in an Asian-associated ancestry cluster than the roughly 720-donor mean. Most CMV-associated TCR beta chains appeared to be HLA-restricted in a later analysis, and the HLA associations seemed to be driven largely by CMV exposure. Because HLA typing was unavailable for some donors at each locus, only the typed subset was used in association tests. The classifier was reported to diagnose cytomegalovirus status with high specificity and sensitivity in both the original and validation cohorts. In the study, around 150 TCR beta chains were listed as associated with cytomegalovirus. For the cohort, immune exposure information was limited to CMV serostatus. Correlated functional status among segregating V segments might be attributable to linkage disequilibrium, but an unknown experimental factor could not be ruled out. Most TCR sequences were observed very rarely across donors, whereas some public TCRs were present in many individuals. In a later analysis, about 16,000 TCR beta sequences were associated with specific HLA alleles at a false discovery rate of 0.05. An earlier analysis of roughly 570 of the donors showed that most TCR beta V segments appeared in productive rearrangements either about 90% or about 30% of the time, which broadly matched IMGT annotations. The 87-base-pair reads could not distinguish some IMGT-functional V segments, including TRBV6-2 and TRBV6-3, so those segments were excluded. In vitro tests confirmed that a few of the cytomegalovirus-associated TCR beta chains recognize cytomegalovirus antigens. In a later analysis, HLA-associated TCR beta chains showed more clonal expansion and lower generation probabilities than non-associated chains that were equally common. In a later genetic analysis, a missense DCLRE1C variant was associated with V-gene and J-gene trimming of TCR beta chains, and the association was replicated in an independent cohort. In a later analysis, the rate of TCR association differed among HLA loci, with DRB1 alleles having the most associated TCRs and HLA-C alleles having the fewest. Presence/absence analyses assumed roughly uniform sequencing depth across donors, an assumption that may not hold. Because counts were too low, fewer than 20 rarely observed V segments, including chromosome 9 orphons, were excluded from the earlier analysis of 587 of the donors.

This clone was detected only a few times. The antigen it recognizes is unknown. Per-base quality was not reported, and no clone a single base away is much larger than it. The cohort comprised some 730 healthy bone marrow donors. All cohort members were sampled while nominally healthy, although unrecorded immune exposures were likely present. The donor tested CMV seronegative, placing the donor among the 350 to 400 seronegative members of the cohort. A peripheral blood sample was collected from each donor, and TCR beta sequencing was performed on peripheral blood mononuclear cells. Genomic DNA was extracted from the blood cell samples with the Qiagen DNeasy Blood Extraction Kit. Preparation of the library involved the immunoSEQ multiplex PCR assay. For the multiplex PCR, a mixture combining 60 forward primers for TCR Vbeta segments and 13 reverse primers for TCR Jbeta segments was used. The CDR3 region of rearranged TCR beta genes was amplified from genomic DNA with a multiplex PCR assay. The amplified TCR beta libraries were sequenced on the Illumina HiSeq System as 87-base-pair reads. In the original analysis: A later analysis counted 75 million to 100 million unique TCR beta chains across the 500 to 850 repertoires, and 10 million to 11 million of these chains were shared by at least two donors. Raw reads were error-corrected and collapsed into unique sequences by a nearest-neighbor algorithm in which closely related sequences were merged to remove PCR and sequencing errors. Alignment of CDR3 sequences to IMGT reference sequences was used to assign V, D and J gene segments. For a sequence to be retained, a match of at least six nucleotides to both a V gene segment and a J gene segment was required. A rearrangement was called productive if the CDR3 had no stop codons and remained in frame with V and J, and every other rearrangement was called non-productive. Following IMGT convention, CDR3 was defined as the stretch from the second conserved V-encoded cysteine up to the conserved J-encoded phenylalanine. Sequences without an unambiguous match to a single V gene segment were excluded from the earlier analysis of 450 to 750 of the donors. In an earlier analysis of a few hundred of the donors, V segments were called functional above 56.7% productive rearrangements and were called segregating when the between-donor standard deviation exceeded 5%. To diagnose cytomegalovirus status from the catalog of TCR beta chain sequences, a statistical classification framework was built. In a later analysis, V and J genes were assigned by comparing TCR nucleotide sequences against IMGT/GENE-DB human TR gene sequences. Using the TCRdist pipeline, a later analysis assigned CDR3 sequences along with most-parsimonious VDJ recombination scenarios. A later analysis defined each TCR beta chain by its CDR3 amino acid sequence plus V-gene family, and excluded reads lacking a unique V-gene family. In a later analysis, approximately 590 highly shared, low-generation-probability nucleotide sequences were removed to address suspected cross-contamination and a sequencing artifact. For each public chain, a later analysis derived a clonal expansion index from normalized ranks of inferred template counts within each repertoire. A later analysis computed generation probabilities with a VDJ recombination model fitted to out-of-frame rearrangements, and checked the results against IGoR. Hypergeometric tests were used in a later analysis to score TCR-TCR, TCR-HLA and TCR-CMV co-occurrence, with a repertoire-size bias correction applied to the TCR pairs. False discovery rates were estimated in a later analysis by permuting HLA or CMV assignments 20 times. In a later analysis, co-occurring TCRs were grouped using DBSCAN, and TCRdist sequence similarity was added for clustering within HLA-allele-positive subsets. Repertoires with fewer than 30,000 or more than 120,000 public chains were left out of co-occurrence clustering, as were five repertoires with anomalous nucleotide sharing. The immuneACCESS repertoire file appears here via TCRdb, limited to in-frame rearrangements. These files lack a portion of the clones; in checked studies, under half of the deficit traces to unresolved V genes, and the cause of the others is not known. V and J calls and clone size follow that table, whereas D and trimming were derived from the DNA. Here the sample has fewer than 200,000 clones; around 68% occur a single time. Over 1.2% of the sample is taken by the ten largest.

Material: PBMCs. The receptor was derived from a man in his fifties or sixties in good health and CMV-seronegative. In this chain, TRBV19 is recombined with TRBJ1-1; TRBD1 is a possible D gene, resting on 6 matching bases. CDR3 reads: CASMTGDYTPNTEAFF. The bases read TGTGCCAGTATGACAGGAGATTACACACCGAACACTGAAGCTTTCTTT. Here the CDR3 is joined to the reference TRBV19 and TRBJ1-1 genes, and the full variable domain is: DGGITQSPKYLFRKEGQNVTLSCEQNLNHDAMYWYRQDPGQGLRLIYYSQIVNDFQKGDIAEGYSVSREKKESFPLTVTSAQKNPTAFYLCASMTGDYTPNTEAFFGQGTRLTVV.